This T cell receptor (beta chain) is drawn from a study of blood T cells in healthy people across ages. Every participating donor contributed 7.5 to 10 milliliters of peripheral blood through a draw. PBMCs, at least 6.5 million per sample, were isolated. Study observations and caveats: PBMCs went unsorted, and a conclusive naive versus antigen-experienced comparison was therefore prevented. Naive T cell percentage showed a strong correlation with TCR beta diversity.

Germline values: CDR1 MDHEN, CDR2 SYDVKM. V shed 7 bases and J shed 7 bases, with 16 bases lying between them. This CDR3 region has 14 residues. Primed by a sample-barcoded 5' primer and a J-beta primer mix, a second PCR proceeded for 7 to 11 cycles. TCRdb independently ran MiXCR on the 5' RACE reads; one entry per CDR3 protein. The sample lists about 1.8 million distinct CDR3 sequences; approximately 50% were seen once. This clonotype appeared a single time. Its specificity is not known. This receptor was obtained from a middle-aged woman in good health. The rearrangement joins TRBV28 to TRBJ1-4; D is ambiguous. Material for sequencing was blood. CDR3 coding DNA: TGTGCCAGCACGATGCAAGGGCGCGGTGAAAAACTGTTTTTT. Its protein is CASTMQGRGEKLFF.